The entry that follows covers one TCR beta chain sequence. V dropped 0 bases and J dropped 4 bases, with 13 bases sitting between them. Per germline, CDR1 SGHAT and CDR2 FQNNGV. The CDR3 covers 15 residues. The data are from a study of metastatic and nonmetastatic thyroid tumors. TCRdb re-analyzed the PCR reads using MiXCR. The sample holds around 29,000 clones, roughly 25% seen once. Treatment of any kind had been given to no patient before thyroid surgery. The sequenced sample consisted of blood. J is TRBJ2-7 and V is TRBV11-2; possibly TRBD2 for D (5 bases). The sequence was collected from a female donor with papillary thyroid cancer or a benign thyroid nodule (not recorded which). Some clones in this sample may be carry-over from other donors' samples. The CDR3 spells CASSLELVRWYEQYF. In nucleotides, the CDR3 is TGTGCCAGCAGCTTAGAACTAGTCAGGTGGTACGAGCAGTACTTC.